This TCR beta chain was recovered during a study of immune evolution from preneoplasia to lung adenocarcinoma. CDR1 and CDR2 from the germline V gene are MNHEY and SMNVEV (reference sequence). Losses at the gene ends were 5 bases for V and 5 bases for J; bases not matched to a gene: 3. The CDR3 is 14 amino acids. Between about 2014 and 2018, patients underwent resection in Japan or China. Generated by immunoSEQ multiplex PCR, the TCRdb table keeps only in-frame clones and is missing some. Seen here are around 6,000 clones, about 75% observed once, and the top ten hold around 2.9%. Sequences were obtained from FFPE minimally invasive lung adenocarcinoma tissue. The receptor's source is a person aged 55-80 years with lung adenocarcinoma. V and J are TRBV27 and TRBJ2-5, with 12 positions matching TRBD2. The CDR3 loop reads CASSPGTSGETQYF. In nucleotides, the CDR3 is TGTGCCAGCAGTCCAGGGACTAGCGGGGAGACCCAGTACTTC.